The 26 T cell receptor beta chains in this list originate from one sample, sequenced in a study of blood T cells in healthy people across ages. A second PCR of 7 to 11 cycles used a sample-barcoded 5' primer and a J-beta primer mix. One entry per CDR3 protein results from TCRdb running MiXCR on the 5' RACE reads. The sample carries 750,000 to 1,000,000 distinct CDR3 sequences, almost 30% recorded once. These sequences were also reported in another study, on T cells of mothers and their children.

Input material: blood. These receptors all stem from a woman aged 40 to 50 in good health.

The J gene is TRBJ2-5, the V gene TRBV20-1, with D perhaps matching TRBD2 (7 bases). Germline V CDR1 and CDR2: DFQATT, SNEGSKA (reference sequence). This CDR3 region has 14 residues. V dropped 5 bases and J dropped 4 bases, with 17 bases sitting between them. The DNA of the CDR3 is TGCAGTGCTCCCCTTTCGGGGGGCCCAGAGACCCAGTACTTC. Protein sequence: CSAPLSGGPETQYF.

The rearrangement links TRBV20-1 to TRBJ1-2; a possible D gene is TRBD1 (5 bases). Trimming cost V 1 base and J 5 bases, with 14 bases left between them. The germline V gene encodes CDR1 DFQATT and CDR2 SNEGSKA (reference sequence). The CDR3 covers 14 residues. For the CDR3, the DNA is TGCAGTGCTAGAGTAGGAGGGGCGGTATATGGCTACACCTTC. Residues: CSARVGGAVYGYTF.

The chain employs TRBV18 and TRBJ2-7; the D gene is possibly TRBD1 (6 bases). The CDR3 covers 12 residues. Trimming took off 6 bases at V and 8 bases at J, with 14 bases between the two ends. Germline V CDR1 and CDR2: KGHSH, LQKENI. CDR3 amino acids: CASSPDRNKQYF. DNA for the CDR3: TGTGCCAGCTCTCCTGACAGGAACAAGCAGTACTTC.

This clonotype was recorded at least ten times. The rearrangement joins TRBV20-1 to TRBJ2-7, with D perhaps TRBD2 (5 bases). CDR3 size: 15 residues. The V and J ends lost 3 bases and 2 bases respectively, with 17 bases between them. CDR1 is DFQATT, CDR2 SNEGSKA, per germline (reference sequence). CDR3 DNA: TGCAGTGCTAGCTCGAGGGCAGGTTCGACCTACGAGCAGTACTTC. Protein product: CSASSRAGSTYEQYF.

A word on this clonotype: The likely explanation is a read error, given a far larger clone one base away. The genes are TRBV3-1 and TRBJ2-7; D gene uncertain. This CDR3 has 12 amino acids. Per the germline V gene, CDR1 is LGHDT and CDR2 is YNNKEL (reference sequence). This CDR3 is CASSQGLYEQCF. CDR3 DNA: TGTGCCAGCAGCCAAGGACTCTACGAGCAGTGCTTC.

This clonotype was recorded at least ten times. Relative to the germline gene, one junction end is altered; a read error may explain this. This chain connects TRBV12-3 or TRBV12-4 to TRBJ1-5; TRBD1 might be the D (6 bases). CDR3 length: 15 amino acids. The CDR3 DNA follows: TGTGCCAGCAGCTTAGGGGGAGATAGCAATCAGCCCCAGCATTTT. As protein: CASSLGGDSNQPQHF.

This chain uses TRBV9 with TRBJ2-4, with D possibly TRBD2 on 6 matching bases. The germline CDR1 and CDR2 sequences are SGDLS and YYNGEE. V shed 3 bases and J shed 13 bases, with 26 bases lying between them. CDR3 length equals 16 residues. The CDR3 here is CASSEGPGLDYNEQYF. As DNA, the CDR3 is TGTGCCAGCAGCGAGGGGCCGGGACTGGACTACAATGAGCAGTACTTC.

J is TRBJ1-1 and V is TRBV25-1, with 8 bases fitting TRBD1. The CDR3 length is 15 residues. Germline V gives CDR1 MGHDK, CDR2 SYGVNS. The J segment lost 4 bases and the V segment lost 6 bases, leaving 10 bases of the junction unmatched. CDR3 sequence (DNA): TGTGCCAGCAGCCGCACGGTACAGGGGGGCACTGAAGCTTTCTTT. Translating gives CASSRTVQGGTEAFF.

This clonotype was counted many times. This chain connects TRBV6-2 or TRBV6-3 to TRBJ1-5; D not resolved. This CDR3 has 15 residues. V was pared by 6 bases and J by 5 bases, with 17 bases between. From germline, CDR1 is MNHEY and CDR2 SVGEGT. The CDR3 loop reads CASSLLGRQYQPQHF. The CDR3 coding sequence is TGTGCCAGCAGCCTACTGGGCAGGCAGTATCAGCCCCAGCATTTT.

This clonotype was observed a few times. The chain is built from TRBV12-3 or TRBV12-4 and TRBJ2-3; D unresolved. Trimming took off 3 bases at V and 11 bases at J, with 9 bases between the two ends. This CDR3 contains 11 residues. The CDR3 DNA sequence: TGTGCCAGCAGTTTTGAAGCAATGCAGTATTTT. Protein sequence: CASSFEAMQYF.

There are a few counts of this clonotype. Its ends do not fully match the called genes, so a read error is possible. CDR3 region: CASSLTGINTGERFF. CDR3 bases: TGCGCCAGCAGCTTGACAGGGATCAACACCGGGGAGCGGTTTTTT. The chain uses TRBV5-1 and TRBJ2-2; tentative D call: TRBD1 (6 bases). The length of the CDR3 is 15 residues. Germline V gene lookup returns CDR1 SGHRS and CDR2 YFSETQ.

Many counts were recorded for this clonotype. The V call is TRBV4-3, the J call TRBJ2-6; the D is unclear. V was clipped by 0 bases and J by 2 bases, with 11 bases between them. Per germline, CDR1 LGHNA and CDR2 YSLEER. The CDR3 is 17 residues long. Written as DNA, the CDR3 is TGCGCCAGCAGCCAAGATGAACCTGGGCCTGGGGCCAACGTCCTGACTTTC. It encodes CASSQDEPGPGANVLTF.

The chain employs TRBV7-3 and TRBJ2-1; D unclear. The CDR3 totals 12 residues. The ends were cut back, 4 bases at V and 9 bases at J, with 10 bases in the middle. Per the germline V gene, CDR1 is SGHTA and CDR2 is FQGTGA. The CDR3 DNA reads as TGTGCCAGCAGCTCCTACTTGGGTGAGCAGTTCTTC. Translation gives CASSSYLGEQFF. The full variable domain, with the rest looked up from reference TRBV7-3 and TRBJ2-1, is GAGVSQTPSNKVTEKGKYVELRCDPISGHTALYWYRQSLGQGPEFLIYFQGTGAADDSGLPNDRFFAVRPEGSVSTLKIQRTERGDSAVYLCASSSYLGEQFFGPGTRLTVL.

This clonotype was found a few times. The rearrangement uses TRBV30 and TRBJ1-2; maybe TRBD1 (6 bases). CDR1 is GTSNPN and CDR2 is SVGIG in the germline V gene (reference sequence). Trimming took 1 base from V and 8 from J, leaving 14 bases between them. The CDR3 is made up of 13 amino acids. CDR3 nucleotide sequence: TGTGCCTGGAGTGCGACAGGACGTGACGGCTACACCTTC. It translates to CAWSATGRDGYTF. Full variable domain (remainder filled in from reference TRBV30 and TRBJ1-2): SQTIHQWPATLVQPVGSPLSLECTVEGTSNPNLYWYRQAAGRGLQLLFYSVGIGQISSEVPQNLSASRPQDRQFILSSKKLLLSDSGFYLCAWSATGRDGYTFGSGTRLTVV.

This clonotype was counted only a few times. This may be a read error, as it is one base from a much larger clone. This chain uses TRBV12-3 or TRBV12-4 with TRBJ1-6; D remains unclear. CDR3 size: 13 residues. The CDR3 nucleotides read TGTGCCAGCAGTTTAGGGGAGCATTCACCCCCCCACTTT. Translation gives CASSLGEHSPPHF.

This clonotype was seen a handful of times. V and J are TRBV2 and TRBJ2-7; D is unresolved. The germline gives CDR1 SNHLY, CDR2 FYNNEI. The CDR3 is 14 amino acids. The V end was cut by 6 bases, the J end by 3 bases, with 15 bases between. The CDR3 spells CASSASRNSYEQYF. As DNA, the CDR3 is TGTGCCAGCAGCGCCTCCAGGAATAGCTACGAGCAGTACTTC.

The rearrangement uses TRBV7-2 and TRBJ2-7; D unresolved. CDR1 is SGHTA, CDR2 FQGNSA, per germline. This CDR3 has 17 amino acids. The ends were cut back, 3 bases at V and 6 bases at J, with 24 bases in the middle. CDR3 sequence reads: CASSLIASGQAPFEQYF. In DNA form, the CDR3 reads TGTGCCAGCAGCTTGATTGCGTCCGGGCAGGCGCCTTTCGAGCAGTACTTC.

The chain uses TRBV2 and TRBJ1-1; D might be TRBD1 (5 bases). CDR3 size: 15 residues. Germline V gene data show CDR1 as SNHLY and CDR2 as FYNNEI. V was trimmed by 6 bases and J by 5 bases, leaving 19 bases between them. The CDR3 nucleotides are TGTGCCAGCAGGCCGGGCCGGGGCGCACGGACTGAAGCTTTCTTT. This translates into CASRPGRGARTEAFF.

CDR3 nucleotide sequence: TGTGCCAGCAGTTCCCGGGCAGGGAAGGGATCTAACTATGGCTACACCTTC. This translates into CASSSRAGKGSNYGYTF. The chain couples TRBV28 to TRBJ1-2, with D tentatively TRBD1 (5 bases). This CDR3 has 17 residues. Between the trimmed V and J ends, which lost 4 bases and 0 bases, there was a span of 18 bases. Germline CDR1 MDHEN, CDR2 SYDVKM.

In its sample, this clonotype was seen a few times. The rearrangement joins TRBV27 to TRBJ1-1; D is uncertain. The CDR3 contains 13 residues. Per the germline V gene, CDR1 is MNHEY and CDR2 is SMNVEV (reference sequence). Trimming cost V 6 bases and J 4 bases, with 12 bases left between them. The CDR3 coding sequence is TGTGCCAGCAGACAATGGGAGGGCACTGAAGCTTTCTTT. It encodes CASRQWEGTEAFF.

This chain links TRBV20-1 with TRBJ2-5; 9 positions agree with TRBD2. The CDR3 is made up of 13 amino acids. Germline CDR1 is DFQATT and CDR2 is SNEGSKA (reference sequence). V gave up 6 bases and J gave up 5 bases; unmatched junction bases: 7. The CDR3 region is CSAETSGPETQYF. CDR3 coding DNA: TGCAGTGCGGAAACTAGCGGGCCGGAGACCCAGTACTTC.

A few counts support this clonotype. The chain recombines TRBV10-3 with TRBJ2-3; D unclear. Trimming removed 11 bases from V and 2 bases from J, with 17 bases in between. Germline lookup yields CDR1 ENHRY and CDR2 SYGVKD. This CDR3 is built from 14 residues. CDR3 amino acids: CAARTGSNTDTQYF. CDR3 nucleotide sequence: TGTGCCGCGCGGACGGGCTCAAACACAGATACGCAGTATTTT.

This clonotype came up many times. V gene TRBV28 combines with J gene TRBJ1-2; TRBD1 matches at 8 bases. The germline gives CDR1 MDHEN, CDR2 SYDVKM. The CDR3 loop spans 12 amino acids. Unmatched junction bases numbered 7, after V lost 8 bases and J lost 8 bases. The CDR3 region has the DNA TGTGCCAGCGCAGGGGGCTTGGAGGGCTACACCTTC. This codes for CASAGGLEGYTF.

Worth noting for this clonotype: At one of its ends the junction is not consistent with the germline gene, which may arise from a read error. The rearrangement uses TRBV11-1 and TRBJ2-3; 8 bases agree with TRBD1. CDR1 and CDR2 (germline): SGHAT, FQDESV (reference sequence). The CDR3 is 15 residues long. CDR3: CTSSSDRVSTDTQYF. CDR3 coding DNA: TGTACCAGCAGCTCGGACAGGGTTAGCACAGATACGCAGTATTTT.

The J gene is TRBJ2-5, the V gene TRBV4-2, with a possible D match to TRBD1 (5 bases). Deletions cut 1 base from V and 3 bases from J, with 9 bases between. In germline, CDR1 is LGHNA, CDR2 YNFKEQ. This CDR3 comprises 14 residues. CDR3 sequence reads: CASSQGGREETQYF. DNA for the CDR3: TGTGCCAGCAGCCAAGGGGGCAGGGAAGAGACCCAGTACTTC.

This clonotype was picked up many times. The J gene is TRBJ2-5, the V gene TRBV7-9, with 8 bases identical to TRBD1. Germline CDR1 SEHNR, CDR2 FQNEAQ (reference sequence). This CDR3 spans 14 amino acids. V shed 6 bases and J 5 bases; nucleotides not matched to a gene: 8. The CDR3 protein is CASSPQGAWETQYF. The DNA of the CDR3 is TGTGCCAGCAGTCCTCAGGGGGCATGGGAGACCCAGTACTTC.